This TCR beta chain was retrieved from a study of immune heterogeneity within non-small cell lung tumors. Turning to the study itself: The tumors comprised a handful of squamous cell carcinomas, some 10 non-squamous carcinomas and 1 not otherwise specified.

It was with 32 V and 13 J primers that multiplex PCR amplified TCR beta CDR3. Via MiXCR, TCRdb re-called the multiplex PCR reads, giving one row per CDR3 protein. The sample holds about 1,900 distinct CDR3 sequences, around 42% seen once. This clonotype appeared a few times. Its antigen is not known. V was cut by 4 bases and J by 6 bases, with 13 bases left in between. Per germline, CDR1 MNHEY and CDR2 SMNVEV (reference sequence). The CDR3 extends over 13 amino acids. The study, taken as a whole, reports: High-frequency T-cell receptor beta clonotypes differed largely between individual patients. Recurrence of identical dominant CDR3 beta clonotypes was observed across intrapatient tumor sites, concomitant with site-unique high-frequency clones.

Template input was genomic DNA from bulk tumor (about 640 ng per sample). Several far-apart biopsies were taken per primary tumor during surgery. Enrolled patients presented with newly diagnosed, previously untreated non-small cell lung cancer and underwent curative surgery. This TCR came from a man in his sixties or seventies with non-small cell lung cancer. This chain links TRBV27 with TRBJ2-7; D is uncertain. Source material: lung tumor tissue. CDR3 in amino acids: CASSWTKWGEQYF. The DNA of the CDR3 is TGTGCCAGCAGTTGGACGAAATGGGGCGAGCAGTACTTC.